This paragraph reports one T cell receptor beta chain. TCRdb recomputed calls from the 5' RACE reads with MiXCR, one row per CDR3 protein. The sample lists 95,000 to 120,000 distinct CDR3 sequences, roughly 19% occurring once. The length of the CDR3 is 13 residues. Per the germline V gene, CDR1 is MGHRA and CDR2 is YSYEKL. V gave up 4 bases and J gave up 4 bases, with 10 bases separating them. This sample is drawn from a study of human T cells and chemical hapten exposure. From whole blood left unfractionated, total RNA was extracted. This TCR was sampled from a human donor in good health. V and J are TRBV4-1 and TRBJ1-1; D is unresolved. The CDR3 nucleotides read TGCGCCAGCAGCCCACGGCTGGGCACTGAAGCTTTCTTT. It specifies CASSPRLGTEAFF.